This TCR beta chain was sequenced during a study of PD-1 blockade in classical Hodgkin lymphoma. Study results and limitations: Similar baseline diversity was found in complete responders and newly diagnosed patients. As was reported, newly diagnosed patients showed lower baseline TCR diversity than healthy donors did.

TCRdb's table, derived via immunoSEQ multiplex PCR, lists solely in-frame clones and lacks some. The sample includes tens of thousands of clones, approximately 94% of them seen just once. Each patient relapsed following autologous stem cell transplantation, and prior brentuximab vedotin exposure differed. Best overall response was complete response, partial response or progressive disease in these relapsed/refractory classical Hodgkin lymphoma patients. Only a few counts were recorded for this clone. What it recognizes is unknown. Germline CDR1 SQVTM, CDR2 ANQGSEA. This CDR3 spans 14 amino acids. With 6 bases clipped from V and 0 bases from J, the junction kept 8 bases outside the gene matches.

The chain uses TRBV29-1 and TRBJ2-7; 7 positions match TRBD1. The material sequenced was peripheral blood mononuclear cells (PBMCs), taken at baseline. The TCR sequence derives from a human donor with classical Hodgkin lymphoma. In nucleotides, the CDR3 is TGCAGCGTCTATACAGGGGTGAGCTCCTACGAGCAGTACTTC. Its protein product is CSVYTGVSSYEQYF.